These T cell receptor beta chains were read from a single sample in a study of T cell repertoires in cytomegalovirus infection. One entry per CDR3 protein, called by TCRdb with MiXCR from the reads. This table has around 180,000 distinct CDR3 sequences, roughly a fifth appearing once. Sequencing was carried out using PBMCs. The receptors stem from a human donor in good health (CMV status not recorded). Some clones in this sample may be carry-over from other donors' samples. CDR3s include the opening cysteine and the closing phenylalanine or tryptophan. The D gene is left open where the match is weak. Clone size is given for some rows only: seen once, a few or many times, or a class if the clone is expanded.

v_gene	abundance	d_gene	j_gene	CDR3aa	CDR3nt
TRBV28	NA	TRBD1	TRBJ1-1	CAIHQQGARTEAFF	TGTGCCATCCACCAACAGGGGGCGAGAACTGAAGCTTTCTTT
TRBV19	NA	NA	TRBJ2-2	CASSILGGWRTGELFF	TGTGCCAGTAGTATACTCGGGGGTTGGCGCACCGGGGAGCTGTTTTTT
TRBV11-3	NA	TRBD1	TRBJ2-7	CASSYAGTGSNEQYF	TGTGCCAGCAGCTACGCCGGGACAGGGTCCAACGAGCAGTACTTC
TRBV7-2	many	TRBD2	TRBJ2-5	CASSTRTSGGRQETQYF	TGTGCCAGCAGCACCCGGACTAGCGGGGGGAGACAAGAGACCCAGTACTTC
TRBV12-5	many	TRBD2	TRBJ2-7	CASGLGGRATSYEQYF	TGTGCTAGTGGTTTAGGCGGGAGGGCCACTAGTTACGAGCAGTACTTC
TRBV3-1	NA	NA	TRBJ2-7	CASSQESGGSYEQYF	TGTGCCAGCAGCCAAGAGAGTGGCGGCTCCTACGAGCAGTACTTC
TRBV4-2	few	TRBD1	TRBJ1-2	CASSPTSGQGKGYTF	TGTGCCAGCAGCCCGACTTCGGGACAGGGCAAGGGCTACACCTTC
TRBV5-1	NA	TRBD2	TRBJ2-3	CASSPGTRSDTQYF	TGCGCCAGCAGCCCCGGGACTAGGTCCGATACGCAGTATTTT
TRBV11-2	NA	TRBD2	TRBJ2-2	CASSLTSGRGGELFF	TGTGCCAGCAGCCTTACTAGCGGCCGGGGGGGGGAGCTGTTTTTT
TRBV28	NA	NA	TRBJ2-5	CTSSRRGIIQETQYF	TGTACCAGCAGTCGACGCGGTATCATCCAAGAGACCCAGTACTTC
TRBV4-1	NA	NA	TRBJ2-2	CASSQDWEGGTGELFF	TGCGCCAGCAGCCAAGATTGGGAAGGAGGCACCGGGGAGCTGTTTTTT
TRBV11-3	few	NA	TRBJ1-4	CASSSTGLYEKLFF	TGTGCCAGCAGCTCCACGGGACTATACGAAAAACTGTTTTTT
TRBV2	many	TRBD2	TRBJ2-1	CASRRTSGTYNEQFF	TGTGCCAGCAGAAGGACTAGCGGGACCTACAATGAGCAGTTCTTC
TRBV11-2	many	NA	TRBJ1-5	CASSLAAGSNQPQHF	TGTGCCAGCAGCTTAGCGGCGGGGAGCAATCAGCCCCAGCATTTT
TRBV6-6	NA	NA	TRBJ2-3	CATDPGSGRTDTQYF	TGTGCCACCGACCCCGGGAGCGGTCGCACAGATACGCAGTATTTT
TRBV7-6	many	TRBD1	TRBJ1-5	CASSLEGVGQGQPQHF	TGTGCCAGCAGCTTAGAGGGGGTAGGACAGGGCCAGCCCCAGCATTTT
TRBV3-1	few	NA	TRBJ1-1	CASSQDPANTEAFF	TGTGCCAGCAGCCAAGATCCCGCGAACACTGAAGCTTTCTTT
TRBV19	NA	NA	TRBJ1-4	CASSPNRGGPGEKLFF	TGTGCCAGTAGCCCCAACAGAGGTGGGCCTGGTGAAAAACTGTTTTTT
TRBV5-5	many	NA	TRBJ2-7	CASSYSPTPDHEQYF	TGTGCCAGCAGCTATTCCCCGACCCCGGACCACGAGCAGTACTTC
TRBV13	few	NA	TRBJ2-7	CASSFGRAGEQYF	TGTGCCAGCAGCTTCGGCAGGGCGGGTGAGCAGTACTTC
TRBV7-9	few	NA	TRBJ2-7	CASSLRRDEQYF	TGTGCCAGCAGCCTCAGACGGGACGAGCAGTACTTC
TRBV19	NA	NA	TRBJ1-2	CASGTLGQPNYGYTF	TGTGCCAGTGGCACCCTGGGACAACCAAACTATGGCTACACCTTC
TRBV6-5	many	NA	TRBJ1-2	CASSYSNRNNYGYTF	TGTGCCAGCAGTTACAGTAACAGGAATAACTATGGCTACACCTTC
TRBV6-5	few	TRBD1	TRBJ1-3	CASRRGTDSGNTIYF	TGTGCCAGCAGAAGAGGGACAGACTCTGGAAACACCATATATTTT
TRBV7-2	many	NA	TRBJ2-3	CASMTSGSTDTQYF	TGTGCCAGCATGACCAGCGGGAGCACAGATACGCAGTATTTT
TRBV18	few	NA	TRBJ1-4	CASSPRAEGGNEKLFF	TGTGCCAGCTCACCACGGGCCGAAGGAGGTAATGAAAAACTGTTTTTT
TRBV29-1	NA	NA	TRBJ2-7	CSVDSPGSYEQYF	TGCAGCGTTGATAGTCCGGGCTCCTACGAGCAGTACTTC
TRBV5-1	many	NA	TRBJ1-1	CASNRDIRGNTEAFF	TGCGCCAGCAACCGGGACATTCGGGGGAACACTGAAGCTTTCTTT
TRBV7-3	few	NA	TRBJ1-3	CASSSDGNSGNTIYF	TGTGCCAGCAGTTCGGACGGAAACTCTGGAAACACCATATATTTT
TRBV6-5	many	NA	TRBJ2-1	CASSSAKKPNEQFF	TGTGCCAGCAGTTCCGCTAAAAAACCCAATGAGCAGTTCTTC
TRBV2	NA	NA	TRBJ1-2	CASSESQASGGYTF	TGTGCCAGCAGTGAATCCCAGGCTTCGGGTGGCTACACCTTC
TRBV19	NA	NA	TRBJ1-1	CASSIPGRAVPEAFF	TGTGCCAGTAGTATCCCCGGACGAGCAGTCCCTGAAGCTTTCTTT
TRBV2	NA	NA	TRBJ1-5	CASKRSDYSNQPQHF	TGTGCCAGCAAGAGAAGTGACTATAGCAATCAGCCCCAGCATTTT
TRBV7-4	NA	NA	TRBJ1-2	CASSLDARPGYTF	TGTGCCAGCAGCTTAGATGCGAGACCTGGCTACACCTTC
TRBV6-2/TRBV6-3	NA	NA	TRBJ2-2	CASNPPTNTGELFF	TGTGCCAGCAACCCCCCTACGAACACCGGGGAGCTGTTTTTT
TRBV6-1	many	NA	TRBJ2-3	CASNGGGGGTQYF	TGTGCCAGCAACGGGGGTGGAGGGGGTACGCAGTATTTT
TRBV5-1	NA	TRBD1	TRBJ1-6	CASSSDRGNNLPLHF	TGCGCCAGCAGCTCGGACAGGGGTAATAATTTACCCCTCCACTTT
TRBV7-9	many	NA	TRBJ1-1	CASSLDGRAFTEAFF	TGTGCCAGCAGCTTAGATGGACGGGCGTTCACTGAAGCTTTCTTT
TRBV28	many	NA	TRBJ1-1	CASSGAPEAFF	TGTGCCAGCAGTGGGGCGCCTGAAGCTTTCTTT
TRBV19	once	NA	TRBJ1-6	CASSILTAYNSPLHF	TGTGCCAGTAGTATATTGACAGCCTATAATTCACCCCTCCACTTT
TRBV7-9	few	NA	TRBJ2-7	CASSLGLLYEQYF	TGTGCCAGCAGCTTAGGACTACTGTACGAGCAGTACTTC
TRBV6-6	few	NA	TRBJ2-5	CASSYSIASAAGSTQYF	TGTGCCAGCAGTTACTCGATTGCTTCGGCGGCCGGGTCGACCCAGTACTTC
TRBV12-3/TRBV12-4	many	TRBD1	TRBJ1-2	CASSPGQGLIIGYTF	TGTGCCAGCAGTCCGGGACAGGGGCTGATTATTGGCTACACCTTC
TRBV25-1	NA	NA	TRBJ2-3	CASSEGPSPRTDTQYF	TGTGCCAGCAGTGAAGGGCCCAGCCCGCGCACAGATACGCAGTATTTT
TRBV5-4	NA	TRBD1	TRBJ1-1	CASSSGQGRTEAFF	TGTGCCAGCAGCTCCGGACAGGGAAGGACTGAAGCTTTCTTT
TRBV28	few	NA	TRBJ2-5	CASSAAYGLPGGFSETQYF	TGTGCCAGCAGTGCCGCCTACGGGCTTCCCGGTGGGTTCAGTGAGACCCAGTACTTC
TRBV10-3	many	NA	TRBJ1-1	CAISESIGYLGTEAFF	TGTGCCATCAGTGAGTCGATTGGGTACTTGGGCACTGAAGCTTTCTTT
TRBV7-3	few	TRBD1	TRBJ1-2	CASSLGQEGYGYTF	TGTGCCAGCAGCTTGGGACAGGAGGGTTATGGCTACACCTTC
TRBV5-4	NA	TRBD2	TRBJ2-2	CASSGLAGTGELFF	TGTGCCAGCAGTGGACTAGCGGGCACCGGGGAGCTGTTTTTT
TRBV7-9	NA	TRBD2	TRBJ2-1	CASSPTLGTSERNEQFF	TGTGCCAGCAGCCCGACCCTAGGGACTAGCGAACGGAATGAGCAGTTCTTC
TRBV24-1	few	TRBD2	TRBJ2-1	CATSDLRGTSVYNEQFF	TGTGCCACCAGTGATTTGAGGGGGACTAGTGTCTACAATGAGCAGTTCTTC
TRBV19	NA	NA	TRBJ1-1	CASSKAGGEDEAFF	TGTGCCAGTAGCAAGGCCGGAGGAGAGGATGAAGCTTTCTTT